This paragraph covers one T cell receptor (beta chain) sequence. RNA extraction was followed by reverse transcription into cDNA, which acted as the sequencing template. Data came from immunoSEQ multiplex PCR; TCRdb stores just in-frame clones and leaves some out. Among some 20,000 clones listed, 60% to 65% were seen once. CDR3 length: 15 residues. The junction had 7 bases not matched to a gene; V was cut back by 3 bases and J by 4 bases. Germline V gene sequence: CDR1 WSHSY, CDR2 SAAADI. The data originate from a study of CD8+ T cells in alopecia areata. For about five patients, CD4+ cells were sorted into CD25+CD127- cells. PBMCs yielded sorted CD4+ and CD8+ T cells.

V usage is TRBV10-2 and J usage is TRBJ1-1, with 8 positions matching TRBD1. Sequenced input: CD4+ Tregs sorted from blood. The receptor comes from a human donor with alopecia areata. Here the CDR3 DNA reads TGCGCCAGCAGTGACAGTACAGGGGGAGGCACTGAAGCTTTCTTT. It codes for CASSDSTGGGTEAFF.